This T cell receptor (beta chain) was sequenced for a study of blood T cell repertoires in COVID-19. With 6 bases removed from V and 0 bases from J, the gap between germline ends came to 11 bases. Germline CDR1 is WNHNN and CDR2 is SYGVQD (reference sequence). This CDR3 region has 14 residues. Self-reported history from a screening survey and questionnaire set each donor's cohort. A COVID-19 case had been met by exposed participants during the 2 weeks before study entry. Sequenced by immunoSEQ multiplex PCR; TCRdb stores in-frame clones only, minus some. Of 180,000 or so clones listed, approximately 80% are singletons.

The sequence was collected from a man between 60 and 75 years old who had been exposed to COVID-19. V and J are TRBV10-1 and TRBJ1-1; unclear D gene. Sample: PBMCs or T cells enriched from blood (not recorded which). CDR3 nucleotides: TGCGCCAGCAGAGGACGGGGTATGAACACTGAAGCTTTCTTT. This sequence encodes CASRGRGMNTEAFF.